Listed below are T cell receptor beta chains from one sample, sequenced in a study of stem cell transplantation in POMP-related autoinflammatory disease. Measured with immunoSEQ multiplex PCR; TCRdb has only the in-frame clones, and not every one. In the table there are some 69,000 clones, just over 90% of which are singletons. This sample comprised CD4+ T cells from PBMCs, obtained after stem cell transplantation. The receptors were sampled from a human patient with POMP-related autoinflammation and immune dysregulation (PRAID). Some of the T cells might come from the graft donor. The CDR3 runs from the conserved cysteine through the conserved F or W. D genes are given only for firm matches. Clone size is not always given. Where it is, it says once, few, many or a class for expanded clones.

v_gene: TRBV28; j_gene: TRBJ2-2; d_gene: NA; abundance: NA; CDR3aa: CASGSDPVSNTGELFF; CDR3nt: TGTGCCAGCGGTAGTGACCCCGTCTCAAACACCGGGGAGCTGTTTTTT
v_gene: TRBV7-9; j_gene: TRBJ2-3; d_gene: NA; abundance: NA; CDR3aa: CASSLGVRWVPTDTQYF; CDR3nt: TGTGCCAGCAGCTTAGGCGTGCGGTGGGTTCCCACAGATACGCAGTATTTT
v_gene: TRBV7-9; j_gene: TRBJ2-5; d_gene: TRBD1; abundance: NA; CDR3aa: CASSLETGGIETQYF; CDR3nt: TGTGCCAGCAGCTTAGAGACAGGGGGCATAGAGACCCAGTACTTC
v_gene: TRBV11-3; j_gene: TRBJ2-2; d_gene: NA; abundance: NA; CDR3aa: CASSLTPGTGELFF; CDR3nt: TGTGCCAGCAGCTTAACCCCGGGGACCGGGGAGCTGTTTTTT
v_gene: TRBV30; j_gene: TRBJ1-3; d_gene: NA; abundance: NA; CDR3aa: CAWSVLTSSGNTIYF; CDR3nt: TGTGCCTGGAGTGTACTTACATCCTCTGGAAACACCATATATTTT
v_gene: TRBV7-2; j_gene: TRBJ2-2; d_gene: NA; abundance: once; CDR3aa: CASSEGRVGLTGELFF; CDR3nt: TGTGCCAGCAGCGAGGGTAGGGTAGGGCTCACCGGGGAGCTGTTTTTT
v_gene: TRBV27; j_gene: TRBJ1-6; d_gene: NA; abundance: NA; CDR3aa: CASSFKGNSPLHF; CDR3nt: TGTGCCAGCAGTTTTAAGGGTAATTCACCCCTCCACTTT
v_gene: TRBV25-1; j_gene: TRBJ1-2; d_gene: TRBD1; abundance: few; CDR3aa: CASSAGTGKVRNYGYTF; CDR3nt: TGTGCCAGCAGTGCCGGGACAGGGAAGGTGCGGAACTATGGCTACACCTTC
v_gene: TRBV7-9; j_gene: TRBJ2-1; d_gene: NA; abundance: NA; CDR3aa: CASSLSAGRSYNEQFF; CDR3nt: TGTGCCAGCAGCTTAAGTGCGGGCCGCTCCTACAATGAGCAGTTCTTC
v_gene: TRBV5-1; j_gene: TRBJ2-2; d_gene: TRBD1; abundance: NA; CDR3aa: CASSLGQGASPGELFF; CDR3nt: TGCGCCAGCAGCTTGGGACAGGGGGCGAGCCCCGGGGAGCTGTTTTTT
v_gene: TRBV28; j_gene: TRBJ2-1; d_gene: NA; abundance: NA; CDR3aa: CASSLRDPVYNEQFF; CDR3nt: TGTGCCAGCAGTTTAAGGGACCCCGTTTACAATGAGCAGTTCTTC
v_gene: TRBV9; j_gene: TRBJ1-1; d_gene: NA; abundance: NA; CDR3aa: CASSAAAVYTEAFF; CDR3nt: TGTGCCAGCAGCGCGGCGGCGGTATACACTGAAGCTTTCTTT
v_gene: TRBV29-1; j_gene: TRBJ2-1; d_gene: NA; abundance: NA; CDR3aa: CSVGEASYNEQFF; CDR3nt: TGCAGCGTTGGGGAAGCGAGCTACAATGAGCAGTTCTTC
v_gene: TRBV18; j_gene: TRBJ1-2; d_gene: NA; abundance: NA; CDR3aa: CASSPRAGDDYGYTF; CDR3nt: TGTGCCAGCTCACCACGGGCAGGGGATGACTATGGCTACACCTTC
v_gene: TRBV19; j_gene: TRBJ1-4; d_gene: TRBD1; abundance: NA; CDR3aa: CASSDHRGATNEKLFF; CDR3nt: TGTGCCAGTAGTGACCACAGGGGAGCAACTAATGAAAAACTGTTTTTT
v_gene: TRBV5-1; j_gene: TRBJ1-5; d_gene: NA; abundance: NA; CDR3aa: CASSLAVDQPQHF; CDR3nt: TGCGCCAGCAGCTTGGCGGTGGATCAGCCCCAGCATTTT
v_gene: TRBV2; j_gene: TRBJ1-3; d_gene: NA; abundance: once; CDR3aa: CASSPQGRQAGNTIYF; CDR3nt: TGTGCCAGCAGTCCTCAAGGGAGACAGGCTGGAAACACCATATATTTT
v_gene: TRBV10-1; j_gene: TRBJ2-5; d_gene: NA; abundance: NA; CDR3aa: CASSEAGRETQYF; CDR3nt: TGCGCCAGCAGTGAGGCAGGACGGGAGACCCAGTACTTC
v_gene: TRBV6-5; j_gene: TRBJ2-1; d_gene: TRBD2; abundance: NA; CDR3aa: CASSSGGTREQFF; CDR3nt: TGTGCCAGCAGTTCCGGGGGGACGCGTGAGCAGTTCTTC
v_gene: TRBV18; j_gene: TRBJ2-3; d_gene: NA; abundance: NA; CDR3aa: CASSPGGPGNTQYF; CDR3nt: TGTGCCAGCTCACCGGGGGGGCCCGGGAATACGCAGTATTTT
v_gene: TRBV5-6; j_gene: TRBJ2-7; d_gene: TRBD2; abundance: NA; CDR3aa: CASSSGLAGSYEQYF; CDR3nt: TGTGCCAGCAGCTCAGGACTAGCGGGATCCTACGAGCAGTACTTC
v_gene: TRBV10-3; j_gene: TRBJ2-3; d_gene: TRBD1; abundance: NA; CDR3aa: CAISKGQGADTQYF; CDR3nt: TGTGCCATCAGTAAAGGACAGGGTGCAGATACGCAGTATTTT
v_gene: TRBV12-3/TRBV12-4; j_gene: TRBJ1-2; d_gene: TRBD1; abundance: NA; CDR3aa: CASRSTGDGYTF; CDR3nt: TGTGCCAGCAGAAGTACAGGGGACGGCTACACCTTC
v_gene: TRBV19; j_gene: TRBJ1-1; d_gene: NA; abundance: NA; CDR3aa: CASSIRVVNTEAFF; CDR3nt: TGTGCCAGTAGTATACGGGTGGTGAACACTGAAGCTTTCTTT
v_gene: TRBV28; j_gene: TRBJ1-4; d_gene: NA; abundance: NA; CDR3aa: CASSHIAYGNEKLFF; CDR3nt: TGTGCCAGCAGCCATATTGCTTATGGTAATGAAAAACTGTTTTTT
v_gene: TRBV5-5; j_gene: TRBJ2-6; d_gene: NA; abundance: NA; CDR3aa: CASSLVPISGANVLTF; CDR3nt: TGTGCCAGCAGCTTGGTTCCGATCTCTGGGGCCAACGTCCTGACTTTC
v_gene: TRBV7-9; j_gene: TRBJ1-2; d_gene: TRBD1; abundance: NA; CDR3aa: CASRLLRDREPYGYTF; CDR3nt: TGTGCCAGCAGACTACTCCGGGACAGGGAGCCCTATGGCTACACCTTC
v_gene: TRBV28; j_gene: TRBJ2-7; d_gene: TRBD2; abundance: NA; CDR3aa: CASPPRSGSILFYEQYF; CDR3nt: TGTGCCAGCCCCCCGAGGAGCGGGAGTATCCTATTCTACGAGCAGTACTTC
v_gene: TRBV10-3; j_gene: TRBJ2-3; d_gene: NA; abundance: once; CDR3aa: CAISEERGTDTQYF; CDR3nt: TGTGCCATCAGCGAGGAGAGGGGCACAGATACGCAGTATTTT
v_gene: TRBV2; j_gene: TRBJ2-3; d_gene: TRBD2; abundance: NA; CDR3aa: CASRKTTAGSTDTQYF; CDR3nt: TGTGCCAGCAGGAAGACTACAGCGGGGAGCACAGATACGCAGTATTTT
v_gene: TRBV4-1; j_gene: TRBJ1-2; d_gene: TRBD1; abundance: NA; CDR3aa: CASSLGTGDGYTF; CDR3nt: TGCGCCAGCAGCCTCGGGACAGGGGATGGCTACACCTTC
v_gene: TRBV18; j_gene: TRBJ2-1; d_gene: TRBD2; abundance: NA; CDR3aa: CASSPRAGGPWNEQFF; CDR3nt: TGTGCCAGCTCACCACGCGCGGGAGGGCCGTGGAATGAGCAGTTCTTC
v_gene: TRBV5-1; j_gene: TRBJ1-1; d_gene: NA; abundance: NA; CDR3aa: CASSSEGLYTEAFF; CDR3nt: TGCGCCAGCAGCTCCGAGGGCCTCTATACTGAAGCTTTCTTT
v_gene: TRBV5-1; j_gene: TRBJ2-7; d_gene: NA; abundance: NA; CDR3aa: CASSLRLQGPYEQYF; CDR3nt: TGCGCCAGCAGCCTCCGATTACAGGGACCCTACGAGCAGTACTTC
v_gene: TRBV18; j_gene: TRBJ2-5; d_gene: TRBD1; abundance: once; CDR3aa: CASSPHRGEGTQYF; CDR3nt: TGTGCCAGCTCACCCCACAGGGGTGAGGGGACCCAGTACTTC
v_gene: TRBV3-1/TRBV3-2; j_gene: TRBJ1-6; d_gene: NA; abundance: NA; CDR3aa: CASSHRGITSPLHF; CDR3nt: TGTGCCAGCAGCCATAGGGGCATAACCTCACCCCTCCACTTT
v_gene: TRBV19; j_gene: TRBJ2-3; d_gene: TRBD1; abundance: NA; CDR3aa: CASSQETGLLSTDTQYF; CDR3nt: TGTGCCAGTAGTCAGGAGACAGGGCTTCTTAGCACAGATACGCAGTATTTT
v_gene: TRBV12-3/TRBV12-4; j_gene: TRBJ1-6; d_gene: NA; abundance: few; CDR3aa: CASSLIDNSPLHF; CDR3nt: TGTGCCAGCAGTTTGATAGATAATTCACCCCTCCACTTT
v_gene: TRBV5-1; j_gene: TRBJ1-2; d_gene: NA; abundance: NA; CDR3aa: CASSPGASRVYGYTF; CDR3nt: TGCGCCAGCAGCCCGGGGGCTTCACGGGTCTATGGCTACACCTTC
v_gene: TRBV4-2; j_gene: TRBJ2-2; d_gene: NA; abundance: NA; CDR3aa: CASSQAQLGWAGELFF; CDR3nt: TGTGCCAGCAGCCAAGCCCAACTAGGGTGGGCCGGGGAGCTGTTTTTT
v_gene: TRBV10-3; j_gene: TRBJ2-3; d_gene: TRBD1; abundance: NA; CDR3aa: CAISQGDSTDTQYF; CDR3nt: TGTGCCATCAGTCAGGGGGATAGCACAGATACGCAGTATTTT
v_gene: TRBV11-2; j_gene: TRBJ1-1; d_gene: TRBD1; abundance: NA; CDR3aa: CASSFQGAGNTEAFF; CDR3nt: TGTGCCAGCAGCTTCCAGGGGGCGGGGAACACTGAAGCTTTCTTT
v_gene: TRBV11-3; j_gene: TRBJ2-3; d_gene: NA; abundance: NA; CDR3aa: CASSLYPGGAGDTQYF; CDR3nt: TGTGCCAGCAGCTTATACCCCGGCGGCGCAGGAGATACGCAGTATTTT
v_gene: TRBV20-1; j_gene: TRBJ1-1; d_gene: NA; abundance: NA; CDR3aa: CSASNPGLNTEAFF; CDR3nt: TGCAGTGCGAGTAACCCAGGGCTGAACACTGAAGCTTTCTTT
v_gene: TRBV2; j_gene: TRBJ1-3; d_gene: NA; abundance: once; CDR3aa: CASSGRFAGNTIYF; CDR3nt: TGTGCCAGCAGTGGCAGGTTCGCCGGAAACACCATATATTTT
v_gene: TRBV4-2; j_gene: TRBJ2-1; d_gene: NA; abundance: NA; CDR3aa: CASSQDPRDFSYNEQFF; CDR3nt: TGTGCCAGCAGCCAAGATCCCCGGGACTTCTCGTACAATGAGCAGTTCTTC
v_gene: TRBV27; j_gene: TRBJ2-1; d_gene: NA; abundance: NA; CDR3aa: CASRLGLYNEQFF; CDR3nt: TGTGCCAGCAGACTAGGACTGTACAATGAGCAGTTCTTC
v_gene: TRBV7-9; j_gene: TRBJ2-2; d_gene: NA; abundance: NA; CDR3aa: CASSLGLAGAGELFF; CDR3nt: TGTGCCAGCAGCTTAGGGCTAGCTGGCGCCGGGGAGCTGTTTTTT
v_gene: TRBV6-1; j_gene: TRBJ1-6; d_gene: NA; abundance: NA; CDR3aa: CASSEQTVSYNSPLHF; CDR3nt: TGTGCCAGCAGTGAACAGACGGTCTCCTATAATTCACCCCTCCACTTT
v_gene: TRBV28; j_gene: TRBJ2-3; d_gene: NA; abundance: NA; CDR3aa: CASSFRDNTDTQYF; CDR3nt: TGTGCCAGCAGTTTTCGGGACAACACAGATACGCAGTATTTT
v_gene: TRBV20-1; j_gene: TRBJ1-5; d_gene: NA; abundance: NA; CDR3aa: CSASAGWSNQPQHF; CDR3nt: TGCAGTGCTAGTGCGGGTTGGAGCAATCAGCCCCAGCATTTT
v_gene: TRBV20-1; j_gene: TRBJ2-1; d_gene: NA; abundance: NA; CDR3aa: CSAAQTYEQFF; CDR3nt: TGCAGTGCTGCACAGACGTATGAGCAGTTCTTC
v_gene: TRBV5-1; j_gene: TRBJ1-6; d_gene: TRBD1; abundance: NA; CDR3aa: CASSLGQGANGSPLHF; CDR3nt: TGCGCCAGCAGCTTGGGACAGGGGGCGAATGGATCACCCCTCCACTTT
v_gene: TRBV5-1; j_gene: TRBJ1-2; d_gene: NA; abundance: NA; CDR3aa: CASSEGTLLNYGYTF; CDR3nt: TGCGCCAGCAGCGAAGGGACATTGCTTAACTATGGCTACACCTTC